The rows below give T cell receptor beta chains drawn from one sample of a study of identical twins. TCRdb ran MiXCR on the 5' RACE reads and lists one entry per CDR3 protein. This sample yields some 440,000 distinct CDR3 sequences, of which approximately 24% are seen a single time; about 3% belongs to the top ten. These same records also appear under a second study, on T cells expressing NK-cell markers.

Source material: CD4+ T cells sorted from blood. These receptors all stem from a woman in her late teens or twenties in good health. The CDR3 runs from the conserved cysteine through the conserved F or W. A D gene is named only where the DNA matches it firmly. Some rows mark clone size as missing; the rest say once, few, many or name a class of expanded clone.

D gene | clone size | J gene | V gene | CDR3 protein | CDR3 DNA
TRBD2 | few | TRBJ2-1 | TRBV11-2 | CASSSPLMTSGSNEQFF | TGTGCCAGCAGCTCACCCTTGATGACTAGCGGGAGCAATGAGCAGTTCTTC
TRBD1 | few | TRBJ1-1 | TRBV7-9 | CASSSYRGRGYQAFF | TGTGCCAGCAGCTCCTACAGGGGTAGGGGTTACCAAGCTTTCTTT
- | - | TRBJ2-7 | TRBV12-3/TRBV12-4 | CASSLVRARDYEQYF | TGTGCCAGCAGTTTAGTTAGGGCGAGAGATTACGAGCAGTACTTC
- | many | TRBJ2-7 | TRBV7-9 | CASSLGGTGAYEQYF | TGTGCCAGCAGCTTGGGTGGTACCGGCGCCTACGAGCAGTACTTC
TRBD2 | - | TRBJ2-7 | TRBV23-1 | CASSQGLAGGPRYEQYF | TGCGCCAGCAGTCAAGGACTAGCGGGAGGGCCTAGGTACGAGCAGTACTTC
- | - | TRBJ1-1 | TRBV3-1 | CASRRRNEAFF | TGTGCCAGCAGGAGACGGAATGAAGCTTTCTTT
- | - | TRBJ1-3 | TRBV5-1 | CASSSGPVGNTIYF | TGCGCCAGCAGCTCTGGCCCCGTAGGAAACACCATATATTTT
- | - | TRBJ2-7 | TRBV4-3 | CASSQDYTTDGGAGYEQYF | TGCGCCAGCAGCCAAGACTATACAACTGACGGGGGCGCCGGGTACGAGCAGTACTTC
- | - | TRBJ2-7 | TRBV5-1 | CASSSAGQTYEQYF | TGCGCCAGCAGCTCAGCTGGACAGACCTACGAGCAGTACTTC
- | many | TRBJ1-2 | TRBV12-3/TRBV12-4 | CASSFAGRRGYTF | TGTGCCAGCAGTTTCGCAGGGAGAAGAGGCTACACCTTC
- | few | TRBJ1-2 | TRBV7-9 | CASSSPGSGYTF | TGTGCCAGCAGCTCCCCAGGGAGCGGCTACACCTTC
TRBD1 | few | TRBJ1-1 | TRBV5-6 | CASSPQGATEAFF | TGTGCCAGCAGCCCCCAGGGGGCTACTGAAGCTTTCTTT
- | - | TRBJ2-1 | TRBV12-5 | CASGLVSERFSYNEQFF | TGTGCTAGTGGTTTGGTATCGGAGCGGTTCTCCTACAATGAGCAGTTCTTC
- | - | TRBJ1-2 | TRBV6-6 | CAIRRGEGGGYTF | TGTGCCATACGACGCGGGGAGGGTGGTGGCTACACCTTC
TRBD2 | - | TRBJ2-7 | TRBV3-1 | CASSQLLRAASGSEQYF | TGTGCCAGCAGCCAGCTCCTGAGGGCGGCTAGCGGGAGCGAGCAGTACTTC
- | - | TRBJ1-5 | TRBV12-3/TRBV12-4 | CASSLGDSSNQPQHF | TGTGCCAGCAGTTTAGGCGACAGCAGCAATCAGCCCCAGCATTTT
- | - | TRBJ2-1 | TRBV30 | CAWSGVTYNEQFF | TGTGCCTGGTCGGGAGTAACCTACAATGAGCAGTTCTTC
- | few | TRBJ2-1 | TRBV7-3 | CASSLPSGSKGLSPNEQFF | TGTGCCAGCAGCTTGCCCTCAGGGTCAAAGGGTCTTAGTCCCAATGAGCAGTTCTTC
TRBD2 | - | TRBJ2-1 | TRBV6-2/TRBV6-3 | CASRNSGGADEQFF | TGTGCCAGCAGAAATAGCGGGGGGGCCGATGAGCAGTTCTTC
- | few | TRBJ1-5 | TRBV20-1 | CSAEVGQSNQPQHF | TGCAGTGCTGAGGTCGGGCAGAGCAATCAGCCCCAGCATTTT
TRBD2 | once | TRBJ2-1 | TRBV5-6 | CASSLPGLAENEQFF | TGTGCCAGCAGCTTACCGGGACTAGCGGAGAATGAGCAGTTCTTC
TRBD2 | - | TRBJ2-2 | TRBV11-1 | CASSLRLAGAGELFF | TGTGCCAGCAGCCTACGACTAGCGGGGGCCGGGGAGCTGTTTTTT
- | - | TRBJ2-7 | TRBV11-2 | CASTRLLADRRGYEQYF | TGTGCCAGCACCCGCCTCCTGGCGGACCGGAGAGGCTACGAGCAGTACTTC
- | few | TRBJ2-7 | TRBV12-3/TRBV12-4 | CASSPGGLIYEQYF | TGTGCCAGCAGCCCCGGAGGACTCATCTACGAGCAGTACTTC
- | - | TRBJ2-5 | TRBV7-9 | CASSTEYQETQYF | TGTGCCAGCAGCACGGAGTACCAAGAGACCCAGTACTTC
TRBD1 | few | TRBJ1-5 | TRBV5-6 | CASSDRTGVYNQPQHF | TGTGCCAGCAGCGACAGAACAGGGGTGTACAATCAGCCCCAGCATTTT
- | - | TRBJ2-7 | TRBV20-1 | CSASMRAGSLDEQYF | TGCAGTGCTAGTATGCGGGCGGGGTCCCTTGACGAGCAGTACTTC
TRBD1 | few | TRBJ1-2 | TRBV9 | CASSVVGQGHGYTF | TGTGCCAGCAGCGTAGTGGGACAGGGTCATGGCTACACCTTC
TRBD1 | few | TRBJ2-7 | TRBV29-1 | CSVERGDRGYEQYF | TGCAGCGTTGAGAGGGGGGACAGGGGCTACGAGCAGTACTTC
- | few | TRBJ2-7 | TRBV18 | CASSPKHYYEQYF | TGTGCCAGCTCACCCAAACACTACTACGAGCAGTACTTC